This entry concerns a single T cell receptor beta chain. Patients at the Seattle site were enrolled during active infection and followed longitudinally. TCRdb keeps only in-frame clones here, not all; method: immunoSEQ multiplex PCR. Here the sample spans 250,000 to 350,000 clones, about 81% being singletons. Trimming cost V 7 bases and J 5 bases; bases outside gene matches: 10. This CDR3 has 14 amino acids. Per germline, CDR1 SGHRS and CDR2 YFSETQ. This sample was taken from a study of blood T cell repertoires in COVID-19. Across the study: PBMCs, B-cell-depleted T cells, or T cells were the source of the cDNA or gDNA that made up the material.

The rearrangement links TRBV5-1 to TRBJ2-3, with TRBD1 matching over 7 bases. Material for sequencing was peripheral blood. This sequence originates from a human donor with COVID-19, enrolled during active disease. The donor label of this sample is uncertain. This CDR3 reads CASAQTSGGDTQYF. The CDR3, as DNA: TGCGCCAGCGCCCAAACATCAGGGGGAGATACGCAGTATTTT.